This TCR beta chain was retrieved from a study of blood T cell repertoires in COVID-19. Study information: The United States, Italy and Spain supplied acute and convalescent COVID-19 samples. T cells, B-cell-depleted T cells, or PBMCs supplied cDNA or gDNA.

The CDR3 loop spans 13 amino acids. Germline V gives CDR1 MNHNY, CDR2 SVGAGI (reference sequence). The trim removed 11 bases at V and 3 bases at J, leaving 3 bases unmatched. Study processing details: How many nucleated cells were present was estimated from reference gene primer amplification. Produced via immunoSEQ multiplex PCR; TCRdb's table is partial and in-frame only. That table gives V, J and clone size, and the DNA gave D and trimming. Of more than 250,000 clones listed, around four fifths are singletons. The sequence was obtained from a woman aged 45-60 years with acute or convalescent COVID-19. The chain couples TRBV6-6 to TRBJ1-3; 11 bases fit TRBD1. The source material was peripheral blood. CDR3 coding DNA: TGTGCCGGACAGGGGGCGCGTGGAAACACCATATATTTT. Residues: CAGQGARGNTIYF.